One and the same sample provided the 5 T cell receptor beta chains below, sequenced in a study of human T cells and chemical hapten exposure. The time point here: patch test 1, 2 weeks after DPC sensitization. Indicated treatment: therapeutic diphenylcyclopropenone sensitization with weekly scalp DPC. One entry per CDR3 protein, called by TCRdb with MiXCR from the RACE reads. The table includes roughly 120,000 distinct CDR3 sequences, 9% to 14% detected once. Material: whole blood, obtained in connection with sensitization to the hapten diphenylcyclopropenone (DPC). The receptors here all came from a woman between 45 and 65 years old with alopecia areata. Some clones in this sample may be carry-over from other donors' samples.

This clonotype was found a few times. The chain joins TRBV29-1 to TRBJ2-5; TRBD1 or TRBD2 may be the D gene (6 bases each). The germline gives CDR1 SQVTM, CDR2 ANQGSEA. The V end was cut by 7 bases, the J end by 2 bases, with 26 bases between. This CDR3 has 17 residues. The CDR3 DNA reads as TGCAGCGCTGCCAGATTCGGGGGCCCCTGGTCGCAAGAGACCCAGTACTTC. Encoded protein: CSAARFGGPWSQETQYF.

This clonotype occurred many times. The V gene is TRBV7-9, the J gene TRBJ2-5; D is uncertain. Germline assignment: CDR1 SEHNR and CDR2 FQNEAQ (reference sequence). Trimming took 3 bases from V and 2 from J, leaving 7 bases between them. The CDR3 runs to 13 residues. The CDR3 nucleotides are TGTGCCAGCAGCTTCTCCGGGCAAGAGACCCAGTACTTC. It translates to CASSFSGQETQYF. Using reference TRBV7-9 and TRBJ2-5 for the parts outside the CDR3, the full variable domain is DTGVSQNPRHKITKRGQNVTFRCDPISEHNRLYWYRQTLGQGPEFLTYFQNEAQLEKSRLLSDRFSAERPKGSFSTLEIQRTEQGDSAMYLCASSFSGQETQYFGPGTRLLVL.

Worth noting for this clonotype: The junction differs from germline at one of its ends, possibly a read error. The rearrangement links TRBV29-1 to TRBJ1-4; TRBD1 matches 7 bases. The CDR3 extends over 13 amino acids. The germline V gene encodes CDR1 SQVTM and CDR2 ANQGSEA. As DNA, the CDR3 is TGCAGCGTTAAAGAGACAGGGATTGAAAAACTGTTTTTT. Translating gives CSVKETGIEKLFF.

This chain connects TRBV5-1 to TRBJ1-1; TRBD1 matches 9 bases. Germline CDR1 reads SGHRS; CDR2 reads YFSETQ. The CDR3 totals 16 residues. With 3 bases clipped from V and 0 bases from J, the junction kept 6 bases outside the gene matches. This chain's CDR3 is CASSSGDRVVNTEAFF. DNA of the CDR3: TGCGCCAGCAGCTCGGGGGACAGGGTGGTGAACACTGAAGCTTTCTTT. Supplemented by reference TRBV5-1 and TRBJ1-1, the full variable domain reads KAGVTQTPRYLIKTRGQQVTLSCSPISGHRSVSWYQQTPGQGLQFLFEYFSETQRNKGNFPGRFSGRQFSNSRSEMNVSTLELGDSALYLCASSSGDRVVNTEAFFGQGTRLTVV.

A few counts support this clonotype. The conserved phenylalanine or tryptophan is not found at the CDR3 terminus, so this likely reflects a read error. Because the CDR3's place on the DNA is in doubt, the DNA is left out and the CDR3 is given as listed by TCRdb. The CDR3 protein is CASSRLGTAFY. V is TRBV28 and J is TRBJ2-7; the D call of TRBD1 is as the table states it, not checked on the DNA. The CDR3 has 11 residues if both end residues are counted. From germline, CDR1 is MDHEN and CDR2 SYDVKM.